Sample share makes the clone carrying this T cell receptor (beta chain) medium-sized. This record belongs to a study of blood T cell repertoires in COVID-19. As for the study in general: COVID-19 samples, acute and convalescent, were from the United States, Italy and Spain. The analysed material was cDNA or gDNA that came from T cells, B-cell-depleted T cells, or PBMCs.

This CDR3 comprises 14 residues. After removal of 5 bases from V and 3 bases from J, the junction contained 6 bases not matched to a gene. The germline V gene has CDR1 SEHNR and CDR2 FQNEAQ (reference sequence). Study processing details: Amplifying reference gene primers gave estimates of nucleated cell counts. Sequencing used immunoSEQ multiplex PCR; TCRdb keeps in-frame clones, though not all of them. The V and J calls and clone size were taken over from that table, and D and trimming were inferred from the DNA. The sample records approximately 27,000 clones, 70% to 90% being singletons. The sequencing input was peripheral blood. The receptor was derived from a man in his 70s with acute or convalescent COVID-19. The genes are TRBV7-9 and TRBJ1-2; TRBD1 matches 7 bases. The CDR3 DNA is TGTGCCAGCAGCGCCAACAGGGGTGACTATGGCTACACCTTC. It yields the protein CASSANRGDYGYTF.